The clone carrying this T cell receptor beta chain was recorded many times. Researchers took RNA transcripts and amplified the TCR beta CDR3 regions from them. The TCR CDR3 first-round RT-PCR relied on the HTBI primer set. One entry per CDR3 protein, called by TCRdb with MiXCR from the multiplex PCR reads. The sample shows some 200,000 distinct CDR3 sequences, roughly 17% of them seen only once. This sample was taken from a study of T cells in Graves' hyperthyroidism and ophthalmopathy. The CDR3 length is 13 residues. Between the trimmed V and J ends, which lost 6 bases and 7 bases, there was a span of 13 bases.

V and J are TRBV12-3 or TRBV12-4 and TRBJ2-1; the D is unclear. Sequencing was performed on blood. The receptor comes from a woman aged 45 to 65 with Graves' hyperthyroidism. The CDR3 sequence: CASSLRVLNEQFF. DNA of the CDR3: TGTGCCAGCAGCCTCCGGGTCCTAAATGAGCAGTTCTTC.